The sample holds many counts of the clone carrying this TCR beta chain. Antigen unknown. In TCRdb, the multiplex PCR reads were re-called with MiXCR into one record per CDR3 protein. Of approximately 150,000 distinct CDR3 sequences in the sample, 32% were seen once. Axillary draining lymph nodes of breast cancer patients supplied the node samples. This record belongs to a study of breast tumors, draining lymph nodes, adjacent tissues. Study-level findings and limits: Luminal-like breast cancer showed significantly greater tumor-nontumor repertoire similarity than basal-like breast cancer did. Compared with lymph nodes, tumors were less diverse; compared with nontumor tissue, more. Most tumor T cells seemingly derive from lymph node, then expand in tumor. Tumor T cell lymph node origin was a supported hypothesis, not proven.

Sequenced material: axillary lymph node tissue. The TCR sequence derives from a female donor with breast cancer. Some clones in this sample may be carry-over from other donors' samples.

CDR3 sequence (DNA): TGTGCCAGCAGTTACTCGTTCGGGGGCGAGACCCAGTACTTC. Its protein is CASSYSFGGETQYF. The gene calls are TRBV6-5 and TRBJ2-5, with D tentatively TRBD1 or TRBD2 (6 bases each). The V gene lost 0 bases and the J gene lost 5 bases, with 10 bases spanning the gap. CDR1 and CDR2 (germline): MNHEY, SVGAGI. There are 14 residues in the CDR3.